This TCR beta chain was captured by sequencing in a study of T cells in localized non-small cell lung cancer. The study's findings and limits: Higher T cell density in the blood was associated with longer overall survival, whereas higher adjacent-lung clonality associated with shorter survival.

The protocol was immunoSEQ multiplex PCR, while the TCRdb copy is restricted to in-frame clones and leaves out a portion. The sample has roughly 24,000 clones, approximately 87% seen once. From germline, CDR1 is SGHKS and CDR2 YYEKEE (reference sequence). CDR3 length: 14 amino acids. Trimming shortened V by 1 base and J by 2 bases, and 9 bases separated the two germline ends. In its sample, this clone was seen once. Its target is unknown. The TCR was taken from a woman between 35 and 75 years old with stage I lung adenocarcinoma. V is TRBV5-5 and J is TRBJ1-2; D is unclear. Sequences were derived from peripheral blood, sampled before any cancer treatment. CDR3 loop: CASSLWADNYGYTF. CDR3 sequence (DNA): TGTGCCAGCAGCTTGTGGGCAGACAACTATGGCTACACCTTC.